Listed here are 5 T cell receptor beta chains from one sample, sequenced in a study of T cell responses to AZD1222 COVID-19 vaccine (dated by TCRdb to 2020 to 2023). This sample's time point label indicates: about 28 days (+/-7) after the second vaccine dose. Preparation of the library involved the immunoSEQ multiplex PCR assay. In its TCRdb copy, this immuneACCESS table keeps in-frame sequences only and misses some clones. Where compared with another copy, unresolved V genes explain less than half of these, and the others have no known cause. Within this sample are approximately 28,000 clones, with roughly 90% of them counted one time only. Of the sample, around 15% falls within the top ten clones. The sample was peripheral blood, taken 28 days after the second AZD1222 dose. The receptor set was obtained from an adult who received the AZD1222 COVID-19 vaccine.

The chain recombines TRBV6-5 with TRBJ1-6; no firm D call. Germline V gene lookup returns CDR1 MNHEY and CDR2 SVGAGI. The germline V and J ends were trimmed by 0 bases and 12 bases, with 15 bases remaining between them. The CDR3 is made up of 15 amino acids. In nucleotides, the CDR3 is TGTGCCAGCAGTTACTCTAACAGCCTATGGGAACCCCTCCACTTT. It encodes CASSYSNSLWEPLHF.

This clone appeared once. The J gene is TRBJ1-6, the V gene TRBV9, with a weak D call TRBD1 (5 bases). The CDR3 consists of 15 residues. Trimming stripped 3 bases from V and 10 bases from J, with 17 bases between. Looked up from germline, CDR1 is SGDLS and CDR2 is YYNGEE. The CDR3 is CASSETSGGRSPLHF. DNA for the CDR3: TGTGCCAGCAGCGAGACTTCTGGGGGAAGATCACCCCTCCACTTT.

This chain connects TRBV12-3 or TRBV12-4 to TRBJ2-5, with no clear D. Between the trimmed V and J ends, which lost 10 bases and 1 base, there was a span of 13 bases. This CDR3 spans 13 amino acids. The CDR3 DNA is TGTGCCACCGCCGTCCGTCTCCAAGAGACCCAGTACTTC. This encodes CATAVRLQETQYF.

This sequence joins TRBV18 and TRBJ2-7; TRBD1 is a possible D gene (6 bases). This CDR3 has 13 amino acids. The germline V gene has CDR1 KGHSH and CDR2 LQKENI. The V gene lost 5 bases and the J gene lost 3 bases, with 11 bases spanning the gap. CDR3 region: CASSSGQFYEQYF. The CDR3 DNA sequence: TGTGCCAGCTCATCCGGACAGTTCTACGAGCAGTACTTC.

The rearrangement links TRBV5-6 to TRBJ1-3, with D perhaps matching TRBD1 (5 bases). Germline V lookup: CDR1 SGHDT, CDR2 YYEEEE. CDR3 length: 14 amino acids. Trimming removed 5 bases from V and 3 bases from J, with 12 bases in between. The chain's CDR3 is CASSSGTSGNTIYF. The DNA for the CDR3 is TGTGCCAGCAGTTCCGGGACTAGTGGAAACACCATATATTTT.